This T cell receptor beta chain comes out of a study of T-cell reconstitution after alpha-beta-depleted transplantation in children. General study points: Surviving recipient cells, namely T cells and thymic progenitors, were the source of high day-60 TCRbeta diversity in some patients. Diversity and T-cell counts at one year after transplant derived mostly from new T cells.

This clonotype was observed at least ten times. Its antigen is not identified. The library targeted TCRbeta and was prepared with unique molecular identifiers. TCRdb recomputed calls from the PCR reads with MiXCR, one row per CDR3 protein. The sample consists of about 160,000 distinct CDR3 sequences, roughly 11% of them appearing once. Germline V gene data show CDR1 as SEHNR and CDR2 as FQNEAQ (reference sequence). The CDR3 totals 17 residues. With V trimmed by 4 bases and J by 4 bases, 15 bases remained unmatched. Source: PBMCs, taken before TCRalphabeta/CD19-depleted stem cell transplant. The clonotype comes from a boy aged 2 to 9 with acute myeloid leukemia, due to receive a stem cell transplant. V and J are TRBV7-9 and TRBJ1-1; TRBD1 matches at 7 bases. This CDR3 is CASSSSYATGKGTEAFF. In DNA form, the CDR3 reads TGTGCCAGCAGCTCATCATATGCGACAGGGAAGGGCACTGAAGCTTTCTTT.